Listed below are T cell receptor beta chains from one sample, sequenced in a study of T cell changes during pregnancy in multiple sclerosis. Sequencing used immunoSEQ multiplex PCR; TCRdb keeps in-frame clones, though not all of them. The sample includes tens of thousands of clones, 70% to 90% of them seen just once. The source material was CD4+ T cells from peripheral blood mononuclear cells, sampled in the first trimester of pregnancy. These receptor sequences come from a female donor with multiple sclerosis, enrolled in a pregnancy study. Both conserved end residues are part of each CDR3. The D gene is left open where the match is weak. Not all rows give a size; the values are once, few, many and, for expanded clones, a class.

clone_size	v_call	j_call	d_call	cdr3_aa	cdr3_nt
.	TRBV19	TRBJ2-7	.	CASTPAGFSYEQYF	TGTGCCAGTACCCCCGCAGGGTTCTCCTACGAGCAGTACTTC
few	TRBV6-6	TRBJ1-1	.	CASSYSMNTEAFF	TGTGCCAGCAGTTACTCTATGAACACTGAAGCTTTCTTT
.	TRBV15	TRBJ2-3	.	CATSRVGGSSTDTQYF	TGTGCCACCAGCAGAGTCGGCGGTTCTAGCACAGATACGCAGTATTTT
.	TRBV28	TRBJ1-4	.	CASSLTGHPKEKLFF	TGTGCCAGCAGTTTAACGGGACACCCCAAGGAAAAACTGTTTTTT
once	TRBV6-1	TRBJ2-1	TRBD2	CASKTSGMYEQFF	TGTGCCAGCAAGACTAGCGGGATGTATGAGCAGTTCTTC
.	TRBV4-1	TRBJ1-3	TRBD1	CASSGRDRADRDIGNTIYF	TGCGCCAGCAGCGGCCGGGACAGGGCCGATAGGGATATTGGAAACACCATATATTTT
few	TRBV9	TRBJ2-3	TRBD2	CASSADAGDGTDTQYF	TGTGCCAGCAGCGCTGATGCGGGAGACGGAACAGATACGCAGTATTTT
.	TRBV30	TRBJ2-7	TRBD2	CAWRGIAGGPSSSYEQYF	TGTGCCTGGAGGGGAATAGCGGGGGGACCGTCCAGCTCCTACGAGCAGTACTTC
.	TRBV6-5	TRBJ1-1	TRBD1	CASSYWGQRSTEAFF	TGTGCCAGCAGTTACTGGGGACAGAGGTCCACTGAAGCTTTCTTT
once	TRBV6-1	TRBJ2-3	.	CAGRLAPEGDTQYF	TGTGCCGGTAGGCTAGCCCCTGAAGGAGATACGCAGTATTTT
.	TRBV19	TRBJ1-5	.	CASRTGTHSNQPQHF	TGTGCCAGTAGGACCGGGACACATAGCAATCAGCCCCAGCATTTT
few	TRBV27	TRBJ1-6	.	CASSLTALGSPLHF	TGTGCCAGCAGTTTGACAGCTTTAGGTTCACCCCTCCACTTT
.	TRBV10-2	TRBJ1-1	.	CASSDPASTQGYEAFF	TGCGCCAGCAGTGATCCGGCCAGCACCCAGGGGTATGAAGCTTTCTTT
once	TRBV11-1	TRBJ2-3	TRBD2	CASSRTSGGGTQYF	TGTGCCAGCAGCCGGACTAGCGGGGGTGGTACGCAGTATTTT
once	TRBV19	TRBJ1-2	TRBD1	CASSTTGQGRFGYTF	TGTGCCAGTAGTACGACAGGGCAGGGGAGGTTTGGCTACACCTTC
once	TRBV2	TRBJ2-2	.	CASSRGRNTGELFF	TGTGCCAGCAGTAGGGGGAGGAACACCGGGGAGCTGTTTTTT
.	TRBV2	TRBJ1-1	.	CASRLTGEAFF	TGTGCCAGCAGATTAACAGGTGAAGCTTTCTTT
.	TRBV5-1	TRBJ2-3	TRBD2	CASSPLTSGSTDTQYF	TGCGCCAGCAGCCCGCTGACTAGCGGGAGTACAGATACGCAGTATTTT
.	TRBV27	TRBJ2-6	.	CASSHSTGPGANVLTF	TGTGCCAGCAGCCACTCGACTGGCCCTGGGGCCAACGTCCTGACTTTC
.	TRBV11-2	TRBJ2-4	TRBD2	CASRPLAGGVYIQYF	TGTGCCAGCAGACCCTTAGCGGGGGGAGTATACATTCAGTACTTC
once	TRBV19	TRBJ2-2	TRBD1	CASSMRTGVNTGELFF	TGTGCCAGTAGTATGCGGACAGGGGTGAACACCGGGGAGCTGTTTTTT
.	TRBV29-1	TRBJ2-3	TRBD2	CSSGGGTSGGEDTQYF	TGCAGCTCTGGGGGAGGGACTAGCGGGGGGGAGGATACGCAGTATTTT
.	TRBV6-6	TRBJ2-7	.	CASSYNGGLYEQYF	TGTGCCAGCAGTTACAACGGCGGCTTGTACGAGCAGTACTTC
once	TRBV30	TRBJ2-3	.	CAWTDSDTQYF	TGTGCCTGGACCGACTCGGATACGCAGTATTTT
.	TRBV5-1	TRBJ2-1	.	CASSLPTQPKQFF	TGCGCCAGCAGCTTGCCCACTCAACCTAAGCAGTTCTTC
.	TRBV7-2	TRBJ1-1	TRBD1	CASSLGGQGRTEAFF	TGTGCCAGCAGCTTAGGGGGACAGGGAAGAACTGAAGCTTTCTTT
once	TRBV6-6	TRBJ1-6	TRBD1	CASTEQGVGNSPLHF	TGTGCCAGCACTGAGCAGGGGGTCGGGAATTCACCCCTCCACTTT
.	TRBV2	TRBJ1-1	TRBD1	CASSEWAGQGNTEAFF	TGTGCCAGCAGTGAATGGGCCGGACAGGGGAACACTGAAGCTTTCTTT
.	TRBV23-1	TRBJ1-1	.	CASSSCPASGGAFF	TGCGCCAGCAGTTCCTGTCCGGCCTCAGGTGGGGCTTTCTTT
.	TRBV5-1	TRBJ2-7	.	CASSLGSSYEQYF	TGCGCCAGCAGCTTGGGGAGCTCCTACGAGCAGTACTTC
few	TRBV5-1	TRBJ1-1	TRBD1	CASSSLQGGNTEAFF	TGCGCCAGCAGCTCCCTACAGGGGGGGAACACTGAAGCTTTCTTT
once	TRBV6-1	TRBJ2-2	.	CASSEVWNTGELFF	TGTGCCAGCAGTGAAGTATGGAACACCGGGGAGCTGTTTTTT
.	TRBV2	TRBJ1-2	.	CASSGFPGTLF	TGTGCCAGCAGTGGATTCCCCGGGACACTTTTC
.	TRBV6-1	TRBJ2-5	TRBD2	CASSEVLGTSGQETQYF	TGTGCCAGCAGTGAAGTATTGGGGACTAGCGGCCAAGAGACCCAGTACTTC
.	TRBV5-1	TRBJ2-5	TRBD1	CASSLRTGGGETQYF	TGCGCCAGCAGCCTCCGGACAGGGGGCGGAGAGACCCAGTACTTC
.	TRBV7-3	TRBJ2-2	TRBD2	CASSRNPAGTSGKWELFF	TGTGCCAGCAGCCGAAACCCAGCCGGGACTAGCGGGAAATGGGAGCTGTTTTTT
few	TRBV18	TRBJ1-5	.	CASSLQGDQPQHF	TGTGCCAGCTCACTACAGGGAGATCAGCCCCAGCATTTT
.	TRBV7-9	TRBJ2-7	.	CASSFKSLFHEQYF	TGTGCCAGCAGCTTCAAGAGTTTATTCCACGAGCAGTACTTC
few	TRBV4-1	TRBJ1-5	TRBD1	CASSQFRDSNQPQHF	TGCGCCAGCAGCCAATTCCGGGACAGTAATCAGCCCCAGCATTTT
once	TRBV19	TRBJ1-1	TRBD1	CASSGNRGSGAFF	TGTGCCAGTAGTGGGAACAGGGGATCTGGAGCTTTCTTT
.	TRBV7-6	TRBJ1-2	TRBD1	CASSPGTGGLGGRGYTF	TGTGCCAGCAGCCCTGGGACAGGCGGCCTAGGAGGTCGGGGCTACACCTTC
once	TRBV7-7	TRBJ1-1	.	CASSLITENTEAFF	TGTGCCAGCAGCTTAATCACAGAAAACACTGAAGCTTTCTTT
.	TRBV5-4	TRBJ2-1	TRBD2	CASSLASGIYNEQFF	TGTGCCAGCAGCTTGGCTAGCGGAATCTACAATGAGCAGTTCTTC
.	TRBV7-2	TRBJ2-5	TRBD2	CASSPRLAGGKETQYF	TGTGCCAGCAGCCCAAGACTAGCGGGGGGTAAAGAGACCCAGTACTTC